This T cell receptor (beta chain) was captured in a study of TIL therapy for anti-PD-1-resistant metastatic lung cancer (dated by TCRdb to the early 2020s). Turning to the overall study: Before any PD-1/PD-L1 blockade was given, tumors were harvested, nivolumab was then administered, and patients who progressed went on to receive lymphodepletion, an infusion of expanded TIL, and IL-2. Enrolled patients had a median age of about 53 years (range about 38-75) and a median tumor PD-L1 proportion score of 6%. Most of the cohort had lung adenocarcinoma, several tumors were EGFR-mutant and two were ALK-rearranged, and half of the patients were current or former smokers. A median non-synonymous tumor mutation burden of approximately 1.4 mutations per megabase was determined across the cohort by whole-exome sequencing. Clonotypes were tracked across tumor, expanded TIL product and serial blood samples by T cell receptor beta sequencing of tumor and peripheral blood. Paper-wide results and their limitations: The study protocol defined all tumor marker inferences as exploratory. Infused TIL clonotypes partially replaced the baseline peripheral repertoire then decayed over months, with no apparent association between persistence and response. The cohort was highly selected, with more treatment-naive, never-smoker and oncogene-addicted patients than typical, limiting generalizability.

Interpreted using the paper, the time point label stands for: pre-treatment sample, taken before nivolumab and TIL therapy. Between October 2017 and 2020, a dual-center phase I trial enrolled adults who had stage 4 NSCLC. The samples were obtained from a phase I trial that was single-arm and open-label and tested tumor-infiltrating lymphocyte therapy combined with nivolumab in advanced non-small cell lung cancer. Blood mononuclear cells from EDTA tubes were isolated by Ficoll gradient, snap-frozen as pellets, and DNA was extracted with a Qiagen mini-prep kit. As regards this clone: Its antigen remains undetermined. The record has no base qualities; no much larger clone is one base away.

TCR beta CDR3 regions were amplified from genomic DNA by bias-controlled multiplex PCR with the immunoSEQ v3 hsTCRB kit. An Illumina NextSeq 500 was used to sequence the TCR libraries, reaching around 2.1 million read pairs at survey level or roughly 4.5-6.5 million at deep level. On the authors' methods: The immunoSEQ Analyzer software assigned V, D and J genes, filtered out non-productive sequences, and reported clonality. Repertoires were compared using productive Simpson clonality and Morisita overlap index of productive TRB rearrangements between infused TIL and blood. For each clone in blood, the absolute clonotype count was estimated by multiplying the lymphocyte count by the CD3+ fraction and by the clone's productive frequency. TCRdb stores this immuneACCESS table with in-frame sequences only. Part of the clones is absent; in the studies checked, under half of the shortfall reflects unresolved V genes, and no reason is known for the rest. That table gives V, J and clone size, and the DNA gave D and trimming. The sample table shows 55,000 to 65,000 clones, and around 69% are seen once. 6% to 7% of the sample is taken by the ten largest.

Based on the germline V gene, the CDR1 and CDR2 sequences are SGHTA and FQGNSA. From the cysteine up to the phenylalanine, the CDR3 has a length of 15 residues. The CDR3 DNA has 45 bases and is translated from base 1. The trim is 0 bases for V and 4 bases for J, with a gap of 12 bases between the germline ends. The TCR was taken from a person aged 25-80 years with non-small cell lung cancer. Sequenced material: blood, taken at baseline. Recombination connected TRBV7-2 to TRBJ2-5; TRBD2 is a possible D gene, resting on 5 matching bases. The DNA is as follows: TGTGCCAGCAGCTTAGCGCGTGGAGGAGGAGAGACCCAGTACTTC. Translated, this is CASSLARGGGETQYF. Outside the CDR3, residues come from the reference TRBV7-2 and TRBJ2-5 proteins, so the full variable domain is: GAGVSQSPSNKVTEKGKDVELRCDPISGHTALYWYRQSLGQGLEFLIYFQGNSAPDKSGLPSDRFSAERTGGSVSTLTIQRTQQEDSAVYLCASSLARGGGETQYFGPGTRLLVL.